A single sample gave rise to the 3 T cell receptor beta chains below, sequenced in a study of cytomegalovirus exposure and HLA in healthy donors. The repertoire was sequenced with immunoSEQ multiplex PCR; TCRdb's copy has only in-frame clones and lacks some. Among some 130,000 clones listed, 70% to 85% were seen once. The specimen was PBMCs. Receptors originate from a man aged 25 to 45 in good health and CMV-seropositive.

CDR3 amino acids: CAWGLAGAYEQYF. As DNA, the CDR3 is TGTGCCTGGGGACTAGCGGGGGCCTACGAGCAGTACTTC. The chain carries TRBV30 and TRBJ2-7, with TRBD2 identical over 13 bases. Germline V gene sequence: CDR1 GTSNPN, CDR2 SVGIG (reference sequence). This CDR3 comprises 13 residues. The V and J ends lost 5 bases and 2 bases, in that order; junction bases with no gene match: 0.

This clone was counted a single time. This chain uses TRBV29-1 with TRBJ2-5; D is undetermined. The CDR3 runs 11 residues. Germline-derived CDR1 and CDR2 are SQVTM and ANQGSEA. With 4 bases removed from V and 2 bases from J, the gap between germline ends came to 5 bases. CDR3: CSVVRQETQYF. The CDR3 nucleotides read TGCAGCGTTGTCCGGCAAGAGACCCAGTACTTC.

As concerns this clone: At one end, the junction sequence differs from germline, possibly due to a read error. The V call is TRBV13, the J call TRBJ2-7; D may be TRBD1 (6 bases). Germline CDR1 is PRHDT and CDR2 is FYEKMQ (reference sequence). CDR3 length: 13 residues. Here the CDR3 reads CASSKSKGDVWDF. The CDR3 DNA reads TGTGCCAGCAGTAAGAGTAAGGGGGATGTTTGGGACTTC.